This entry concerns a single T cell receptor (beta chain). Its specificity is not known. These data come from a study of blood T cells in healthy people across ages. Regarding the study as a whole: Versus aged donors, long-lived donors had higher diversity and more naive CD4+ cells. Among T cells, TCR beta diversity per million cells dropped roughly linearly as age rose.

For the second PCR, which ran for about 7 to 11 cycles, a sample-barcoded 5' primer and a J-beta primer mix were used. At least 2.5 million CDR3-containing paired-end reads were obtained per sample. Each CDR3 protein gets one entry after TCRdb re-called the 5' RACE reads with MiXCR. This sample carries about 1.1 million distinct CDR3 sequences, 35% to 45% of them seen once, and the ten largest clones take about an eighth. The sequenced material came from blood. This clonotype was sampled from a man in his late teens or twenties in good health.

The CDR3 DNA sequence: TGTGCCAGCAGTTACTCAGGACGGTACACTGAAGCTTTCTTT. This gives the protein CASSYSGRYTEAFF. V and J are TRBV6-5 and TRBJ1-1; D is unresolved. The germline V gene has CDR1 MNHEY and CDR2 SVGAGI. V lost 0 bases to trimming and J lost 3 bases, with 8 bases between them. The CDR3 is made up of 14 amino acids.